Listed here are 15 T cell receptor beta chains from one sample, sequenced in a study of T cells after yellow fever vaccination. One entry per CDR3 protein results from TCRdb running MiXCR on the 5' RACE reads. The repertoire consists of around 300,000 distinct CDR3 sequences, with 4% to 5.5% occurring once and the leading ten covering roughly a fifth. The source material was PBMCs, sampled 15 days after the yellow fever booster vaccination. The source is a man younger than 35 who received the YFV17D yellow fever vaccine.

This clonotype was detected many times. This sequence joins TRBV7-2 and TRBJ2-1; 8 nucleotides align to TRBD2. The germline V gene has CDR1 SGHTA and CDR2 FQGNSA. Trimming took 5 bases from V and 0 from J; bases not matched to a gene: 12. The CDR3 extends over 18 amino acids. The DNA for the CDR3 is TGTGCCAGCAGCCAAGCGGGGGCCCTCCGGAGCTCCTACAATGAGCAGTTCTTC. Its translation is CASSQAGALRSSYNEQFF.

This clonotype was found a few times. The V gene is TRBV5-8, the J gene TRBJ2-3; D is ambiguous. Germline-derived CDR1 and CDR2 are SGHTS and YDEGEE. This CDR3 has 14 amino acids. Trimming took off 2 bases at V and 2 bases at J, with 9 bases between the two ends. The CDR3 protein is CASSLRTATDTQYF. CDR3 bases: TGTGCCAGCAGCTTAAGGACCGCCACAGATACGCAGTATTTT.

A few counts support this clonotype. CDR3 sequence reads: CASSYGPGETQYF. CDR3 DNA sequence: TGTGCCAGCAGTTATGGACCGGGTGAGACCCAGTACTTC. The chain uses TRBV6-2 or TRBV6-3 and TRBJ2-5; D not certain. The CDR3 sequence is 13 residues long. The V gene lost 3 bases and the J gene lost 5 bases, with 10 bases spanning the gap. CDR1 MNHEY and CDR2 SVGEGT come from the germline V gene.

This clonotype was seen many times. The V call is TRBV29-1, the J call TRBJ2-2; 11 bases map to TRBD1. Germline V gene lookup returns CDR1 SQVTM and CDR2 ANQGSEA. This CDR3 spans 14 amino acids. Trimming cost V 4 bases and J 6 bases; bases outside gene matches: 4. The CDR3 nucleotides read TGCAGCGTTGGCGGGACAGGGGGTCCCGGGGAGCTGTTTTTT. It yields the protein CSVGGTGGPGELFF.

This clonotype was detected ten times or more. The J gene is TRBJ2-3, the V gene TRBV6-6; either TRBD1 or TRBD2 may fit D (6 bases each). The CDR3 contains 16 residues. Germline loops: CDR1 MNHNY, CDR2 SVGAGI (reference sequence). V was shortened by 6 bases and J by 0 bases, with 16 bases between the two germline ends. CDR3 residues: CASRAYGGLSTDTQYF. CDR3 DNA sequence: TGTGCCAGCAGAGCGTACGGGGGCCTTAGCACAGATACGCAGTATTTT.

This clonotype was recorded at least ten times. The CDR3 is CSARTEGEKLFF. Here the CDR3 DNA reads TGCAGTGCAAGGACAGAGGGAGAAAAACTGTTTTTT. J is TRBJ1-4 and V is TRBV20-1, with D possibly matching TRBD1 (6 bases). V was cut by 6 bases and J by 8 bases, with 13 bases left in between. Germline CDR1 DFQATT, CDR2 SNEGSKA (reference sequence). The CDR3 totals 12 residues.

This clonotype was picked up many times. J is TRBJ2-1 and V is TRBV7-2; 9 nucleotides match TRBD1. The CDR3 is 15 residues long. V dropped 5 bases and J dropped 3; count of bases not matched to a gene: 5. The germline V gene has CDR1 SGHTA and CDR2 FQGNSA. The CDR3 sequence is CASSEGQGFYNEQFF. For the CDR3, the DNA is TGTGCCAGCAGCGAGGGACAGGGATTCTACAATGAGCAGTTCTTC.

In this sample, this clonotype turned up many times. This chain joins TRBV6-1 and TRBJ2-1; TRBD2 is a possible D gene (6 bases). Germline lookup yields CDR1 MNHNS and CDR2 SASEGT. The CDR3 loop spans 17 amino acids. V lost 2 bases and J lost 4, with 18 bases in between. CDR3 coding DNA: TGTGCCAGCAGTGAATCAGGGCCGGGGGAAATATACAATGAGCAGTTCTTC. This codes for CASSESGPGEIYNEQFF.

This clonotype was observed a handful of times. This rearrangement joins TRBV20-1 to TRBJ2-3; 7 nucleotides line up with TRBD2. CDR3 length: 13 residues. The germline gives CDR1 DFQATT, CDR2 SNEGSKA (reference sequence). V lost 6 bases, J lost 3 bases, and 6 bases stayed unmatched. In DNA, the CDR3 is TGCAGTGCCGAGGGAGCGGGGACAGATACGCAGTATTTT. The encoded protein is CSAEGAGTDTQYF.

The chain is built from TRBV10-3 and TRBJ2-7; 7 bases align to TRBD2. The CDR3 loop spans 14 amino acids. The germline CDR1 and CDR2 sequences are ENHRY and SYGVKD. J was trimmed by 7 bases and V by 4 bases; bases with no gene match: 10. The CDR3 sequence: CAISVQRGTGEQYF. The CDR3 nucleotides are TGTGCCATCAGTGTCCAGCGGGGAACGGGAGAGCAGTACTTC.

In this sample, this clonotype turned up a few times. J is TRBJ1-6 and V is TRBV6-6; D is ambiguous. Germline values: CDR1 MNHNY, CDR2 SVGAGI (reference sequence). V lost 0 bases, J lost 3 bases, and 6 bases lay in between. The CDR3 length is 15 residues. This chain's CDR3 is CASSYSKIYNSPLHF. The CDR3 DNA is TGTGCCAGCAGTTACTCGAAGATCTATAATTCACCCCTCCACTTT.

The rearrangement joins TRBV7-9 to TRBJ2-5, with D unclear. Germline CDR1 and CDR2: SEHNR and FQNEAQ (reference sequence). CDR3 length equals 16 residues. Between the trimmed V and J ends, which lost 5 bases and 5 bases, there was a span of 21 bases. CDR3 coding DNA: TGTGCCAGCAGCCCCCCGTTTCGAGGCCGGTTGGAGACCCAGTACTTC. This encodes CASSPPFRGRLETQYF. Full variable domain (remainder filled in from reference TRBV7-9 and TRBJ2-5): DTGVSQNPRHKITKRGQNVTFRCDPISEHNRLYWYRQTLGQGPEFLTYFQNEAQLEKSRLLSDRFSAERPKGSFSTLEIQRTEQGDSAMYLCASSPPFRGRLETQYFGPGTRLLVL.

Many counts were recorded for this clonotype. The chain has TRBV29-1 and TRBJ1-1; D unresolved. CDR1 SQVTM and CDR2 ANQGSEA come from the germline V gene. The CDR3 has 11 amino acids. V was clipped by 3 bases and J by 7 bases, with 9 bases between them. The CDR3: CSVDLGFEAFF. The DNA for the CDR3 is TGCAGCGTTGATCTGGGATTTGAAGCTTTCTTT.

This clonotype appeared many times. This rearrangement joins TRBV2 to TRBJ1-5; D remains unclear. Looked up from germline, CDR1 is SNHLY and CDR2 is FYNNEI. The CDR3 sequence is 13 residues long. Trimming removed 6 bases at V and 0 bases at J, with 6 bases between. The CDR3 DNA follows: TGTGCCAGCAGGGGTCTTAGCAATCAGCCCCAGCATTTT. It translates to CASRGLSNQPQHF.

This clonotype was counted many times. This sequence joins TRBV24-1 and TRBJ2-3; 11 bases align to TRBD2. This CDR3 is 18 amino acids long. Germline V gene sequence: CDR1 KGHDR, CDR2 SFDVKD. J lost 2 bases, V lost 5 bases, and 11 bases had no gene match. This chain's CDR3 is CATSAPTGTSGTTDTQYF. The CDR3, as DNA: TGTGCCACCAGTGCCCCCACCGGGACTAGCGGAACCACAGATACGCAGTATTTT.